Reported below is one T cell receptor beta chain. Its antigen is unidentified. Each gene name is a mouse one. The CDR3 end falls 4 residues outside the read, so it is completed with the germline J gene. This sample was included in a study of CD8+ T cells in alopecia areata. About the study: Grafted skin came from C3H/HeJ donors with spontaneous alopecia (about 6-13 months old) and was placed on roughly 7-10-week-old female C3H/HeJ mice.

Per germline, CDR1 GKSSPN and CDR2 SITVG. This CDR3 contains 14 residues. V was pared by 1 base and J by 4 bases, with 5 bases of the junction left unmatched. Extraction and reverse transcription of RNA yielded cDNA as the sequencing template. The assay was immunoSEQ multiplex PCR, and TCRdb's table has in-frame clones only and misses some. This repertoire holds approximately 280,000 clones, and none appear only once. It was with CD4, CD8alpha, NKG2D, NKG2ACE and other markers that pooled cutaneous lymph node cells were sorted. Whole-study findings and limits: Lesional scalp exceeded normal scalp in clonality, especially in alopecia totalis/universalis. The study also sequences resident alphabeta T cells of normal skin in scalp samples.

The chain employs TRBV31 and TRBJ1-1; the match to TRBD1 covers 8 bases. The sample consisted of CD4+ T cells sorted from a lymph node. The source of this sequence is a C3H/HeJ mouse with alopecia areata. The strain's MHC type: H2-k. The DNA read from the CDR3 is TGTGCCTGGAGTCGGCAGGGGGCGACCACA. Encoded protein: CAWSRQGATT. The complete CDR3 protein is CAWSRQGATTEVFF.